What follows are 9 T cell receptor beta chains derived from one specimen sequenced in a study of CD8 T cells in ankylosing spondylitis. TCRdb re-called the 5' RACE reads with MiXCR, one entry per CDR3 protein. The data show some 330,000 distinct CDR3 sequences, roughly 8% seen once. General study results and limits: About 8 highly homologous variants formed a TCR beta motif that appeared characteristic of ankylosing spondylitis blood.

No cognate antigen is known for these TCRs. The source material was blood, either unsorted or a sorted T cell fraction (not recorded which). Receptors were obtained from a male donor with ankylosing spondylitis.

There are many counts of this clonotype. The CDR3 DNA is TGTGCCAGCAGGCCTGACTACCTACAAGAGACCCAGTACTTC. This translates into CASRPDYLQETQYF. This chain joins TRBV6-1 and TRBJ2-5; the D gene is possibly TRBD2 (5 bases). The CDR3 length is 14 residues. Trimming shortened V by 6 bases and J by 2 bases, and 13 bases separated the two germline ends. Germline-derived CDR1 and CDR2 are MNHNS and SASEGT.

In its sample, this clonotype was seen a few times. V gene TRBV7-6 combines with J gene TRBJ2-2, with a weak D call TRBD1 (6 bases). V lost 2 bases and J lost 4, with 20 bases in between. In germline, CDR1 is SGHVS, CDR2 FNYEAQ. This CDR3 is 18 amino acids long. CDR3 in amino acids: CASSLRGKGTIATGELFF. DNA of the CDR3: TGTGCCAGCAGCTTAAGGGGGAAGGGGACCATAGCCACCGGGGAGCTGTTTTTT.

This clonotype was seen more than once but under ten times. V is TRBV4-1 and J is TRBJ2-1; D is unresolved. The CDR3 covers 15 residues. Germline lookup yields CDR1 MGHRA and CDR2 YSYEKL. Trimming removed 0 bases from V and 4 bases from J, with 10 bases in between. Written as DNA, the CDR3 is TGCGCCAGCAGCCAAGATGGAATTCCATACAATGAGCAGTTCTTC. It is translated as CASSQDGIPYNEQFF.

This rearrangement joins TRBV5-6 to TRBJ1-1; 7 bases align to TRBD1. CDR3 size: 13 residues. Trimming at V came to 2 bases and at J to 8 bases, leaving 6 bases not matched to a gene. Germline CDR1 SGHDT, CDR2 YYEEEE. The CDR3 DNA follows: TGTGCCAGCAGCTTCGGGACAGCCTTAGAAGCTTTCTTT. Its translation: CASSFGTALEAFF.

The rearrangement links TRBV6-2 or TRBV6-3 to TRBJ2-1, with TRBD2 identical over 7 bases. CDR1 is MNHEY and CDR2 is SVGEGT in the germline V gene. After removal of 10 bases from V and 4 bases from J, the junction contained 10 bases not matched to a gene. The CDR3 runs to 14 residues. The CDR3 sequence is CATAPGLNYNEQFF. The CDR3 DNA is TGTGCCACCGCCCCGGGACTAAATTACAATGAGCAGTTCTTC.

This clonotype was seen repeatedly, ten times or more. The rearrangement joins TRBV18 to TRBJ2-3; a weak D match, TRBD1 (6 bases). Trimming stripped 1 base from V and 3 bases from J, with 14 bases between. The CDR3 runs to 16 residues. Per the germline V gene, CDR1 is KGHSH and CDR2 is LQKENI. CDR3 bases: TGTGCCAGCTCACCACTCAACAGGGAAGGAACAGATACGCAGTATTTT. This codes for CASSPLNREGTDTQYF.

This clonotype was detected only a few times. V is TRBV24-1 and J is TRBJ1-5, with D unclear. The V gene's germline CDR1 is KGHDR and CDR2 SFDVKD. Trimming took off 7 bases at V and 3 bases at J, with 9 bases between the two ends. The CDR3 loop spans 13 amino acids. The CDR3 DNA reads TGTGCCACCAGCCGGGCCTTCAATCAGCCCCAGCATTTT. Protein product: CATSRAFNQPQHF.

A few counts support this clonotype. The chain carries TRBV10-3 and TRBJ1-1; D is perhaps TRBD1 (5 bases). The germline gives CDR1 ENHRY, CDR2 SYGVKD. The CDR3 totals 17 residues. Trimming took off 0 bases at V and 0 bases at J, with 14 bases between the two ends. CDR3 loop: CAISESGGGTMNTEAFF. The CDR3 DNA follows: TGTGCCATCAGTGAGTCGGGCGGGGGGACCATGAACACTGAAGCTTTCTTT.

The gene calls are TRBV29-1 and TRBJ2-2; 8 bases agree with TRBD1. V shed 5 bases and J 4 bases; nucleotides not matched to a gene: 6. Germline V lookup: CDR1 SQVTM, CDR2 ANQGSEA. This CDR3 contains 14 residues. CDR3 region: CSVLITGGTGELFF. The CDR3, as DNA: TGCAGCGTTCTCATCACAGGGGGCACCGGGGAGCTGTTTTTT.